This T cell receptor (beta chain) was recorded in a study of OX40 agonist ivuxolimab in advanced cancers. Whole-study context: At 0.01 to 10 mg/kg, ivuxolimab was administered intravenously to patients every 2 weeks.

In regard to this clone: The antigen is undetermined.

Germline lookup yields CDR1 LNHNV and CDR2 YYDKDF (reference sequence). With 4 bases clipped from V and 0 bases from J, the junction kept 1 base outside the gene matches. The CDR3 is 15 residues long. Overall study results and limits: At doses 0.1 to 3.0 mg/kg, CD4+ and CD8+ clones expanded. The average count of expanded clones was higher among CD8+ T cells than among CD4+.

Clones were sequenced by immunoSEQ multiplex PCR, and TCRdb holds only the in-frame ones, with some missing. The sample has tens of thousands of clones; roughly 89% are singletons. The receptor was derived from an adult with an advanced solid tumor such as melanoma, head and neck, liver or kidney cancer. Material: CD4+ or CD8+ T cells sorted from blood, obtained in a trial of the OX40 agonist ivuxolimab. The chain couples TRBV15 to TRBJ2-2, with 8 bases fitting TRBD1. The CDR3 reads CATSKDRANTGELFF. The DNA for the CDR3 is TGTGCCACCAGCAAGGACAGGGCGAACACCGGGGAGCTGTTTTTT.